These 32 T cell receptor beta chains were sequenced from one sample in a study of graft-versus-host responses after intestinal transplantation. The protocol was immunoSEQ multiplex PCR, while the TCRdb copy is restricted to in-frame clones and leaves out a portion. The sample gives about 94,000 clones, 90% to 95% of which show up once; 0.5% is in the top ten. Their antigen targets remain unknown. Sequenced material: unstimulated CD8+ T cells sorted from spleen or lymph node cells, taken before intestinal transplant. The receptors were sampled from a human donor who received an intestinal transplant.

The chain couples TRBV4-1 to TRBJ2-7; a possible D gene is TRBD1 (5 bases). V gave up 5 bases and J gave up 2 bases, with 10 bases separating them. This CDR3 region has 13 residues. Germline assignment: CDR1 MGHRA and CDR2 YSYEKL. CDR3 bases: TGCGCCAGCAGCGGGGAAGGGGCCTACGAGCAGTACTTC. It translates to CASSGEGAYEQYF.

The gene calls are TRBV19 and TRBJ2-1; maybe TRBD2 (6 bases). This CDR3 is built from 15 residues. Trimming removed 3 bases at V and 2 bases at J, with 11 bases between. CDR1 and CDR2 (germline): LNHDA, SQIVND (reference sequence). CDR3 residues: CASSIGSGPYNEQFF. In DNA form, the CDR3 reads TGTGCCAGTAGTATTGGCAGCGGGCCCTACAATGAGCAGTTCTTC.

The chain joins TRBV19 to TRBJ2-1, with D perhaps matching TRBD2 (6 bases). The germline V gene has CDR1 LNHDA and CDR2 SQIVND (reference sequence). The CDR3 is 14 residues long. V shed 2 bases and J shed 10 bases, with 15 bases lying between them. The CDR3 loop reads CASSISAGSWEQFF. The CDR3 coding sequence is TGTGCCAGTAGTATATCCGCGGGGTCTTGGGAGCAGTTCTTC.

The chain couples TRBV4-1 to TRBJ2-7, with 10 bases identical to TRBD2. The germline CDR1 and CDR2 sequences are MGHRA and YSYEKL. The CDR3 has 16 amino acids. Losses at the gene ends were 1 base for V and 3 bases for J; bases not matched to a gene: 6. CDR3 bases: TGCGCCAGCAGCCAAGGTGGATTAGCGGGAGGCTACGAGCAGTACTTC. It is translated as CASSQGGLAGGYEQYF.

The chain combines TRBV4-3 with TRBJ2-3; 11 nucleotides match TRBD2. This CDR3 has 17 amino acids. V shed 4 bases, J shed 2 bases, and the junction held 8 bases outside the gene matches. Germline CDR1 reads LGHNA; CDR2 reads YSLEER. The CDR3, as DNA: TGCGCCAGCAGCCGCGTAACTAGCGGGGGATACACAGATACGCAGTATTTT. This gives the protein CASSRVTSGGYTDTQYF.

The chain couples TRBV19 to TRBJ2-7, with a possible D match to TRBD2 (5 bases). There are 12 residues in the CDR3. Germline V gene data show CDR1 as LNHDA and CDR2 as SQIVND (reference sequence). V lost 6 bases and J 1 base, leaving 7 bases between the germline ends. CDR3 amino acids: CASSGESYEQYF. CDR3 DNA: TGTGCCAGTAGCGGGGAATCCTACGAGCAGTACTTC. The whole variable domain, remainder taken from reference TRBV19 and TRBJ2-7, is DGGITQSPKYLFRKEGQNVTLSCEQNLNHDAMYWYRQDPGQGLRLIYYSQIVNDFQKGDIAEGYSVSREKKESFPLTVTSAQKNPTAFYLCASSGESYEQYFGPGTRLTVT.

The chain is built from TRBV6-6 and TRBJ1-2; no clear D. CDR1 is MNHNY and CDR2 is SVGAGI in the germline V gene (reference sequence). Trimming removed 0 bases at V and 8 bases at J, with 4 bases between. The length of the CDR3 is 11 residues. CDR3 sequence reads: CASSYSRGYTF. The CDR3 DNA sequence: TGTGCCAGCAGTTACTCGCGGGGCTACACCTTC.

The chain is built from TRBV12-5 and TRBJ2-1; no clear D gene. CDR3 length: 14 amino acids. V was shortened by 3 bases and J by 1 base, with 7 bases between the two germline ends. Germline CDR1 LGHNT, CDR2 FRNRAP. CDR3 sequence: CASGLRVSYNEQFF. CDR3 in DNA: TGTGCTAGTGGTTTACGAGTATCCTACAATGAGCAGTTCTTC.

Details on this clone: Other DNA sequences in the same sample also yield this CDR3. The chain employs TRBV9 and TRBJ2-5; unclear D gene. There are 14 residues in the CDR3. Germline CDR1 and CDR2: SGDLS and YYNGEE. V lost 5 bases to trimming and J lost 5 bases, with 16 bases between them. In DNA form, the CDR3 reads TGTGCCAGCAGTGCGCTAGACCCCGGGGAGACCCAGTACTTC. It encodes CASSALDPGETQYF.

This rearrangement joins TRBV9 to TRBJ2-1; D perhaps matches TRBD2 (6 bases). V was trimmed by 3 bases and J by 4 bases, leaving 11 bases between them. Germline assignment: CDR1 SGDLS and CDR2 YYNGEE. CDR3 length equals 14 residues. The CDR3 nucleotides are TGTGCCAGCAGCGCCGATAGCGGTTACAATGAGCAGTTCTTC. Protein product: CASSADSGYNEQFF. Full variable domain (missing parts from reference TRBV9 and TRBJ2-1): DSGVTQTPKHLITATGQRVTLRCSPRSGDLSVYWYQQSLDQGLQFLIQYYNGEERAKGNILERFSAQQFPDLHSELNLSSLELGDSALYFCASSADSGYNEQFFGPGTRLTVL.

This clone was seen just once. The rearrangement uses TRBV28 and TRBJ2-5; D remains ambiguous. With 3 bases removed from V and 4 bases from J, the gap between germline ends came to 18 bases. Germline CDR1 and CDR2: MDHEN and SYDVKM. The CDR3 runs to 16 residues. CDR3 bases: TGTGCCAGCAGTTTCAGTAAAACACTCTCGGGAGAGACCCAGTACTTC. It codes for CASSFSKTLSGETQYF.

The chain is built from TRBV19 and TRBJ2-7, with TRBD2 identical over 10 bases. V lost 1 base and J lost 3; bases outside the gene matches: 3. CDR1 and CDR2 from the germline V gene are LNHDA and SQIVND (reference sequence). This CDR3 contains 15 residues. Here the CDR3 DNA reads TGTGCCAGTAGTATAGGGGCTAGCGGGAGCTACGAGCAGTACTTC. This sequence encodes CASSIGASGSYEQYF.

This chain joins TRBV7-9 and TRBJ2-5, with 11 nucleotides matching TRBD2. The CDR3 runs 14 residues. The V gene end was trimmed by 4 bases and the J gene end by 3 bases; junction bases not matched to a gene: 1. Germline V gene lookup returns CDR1 SEHNR and CDR2 FQNEAQ (reference sequence). The CDR3 DNA reads as TGTGCCAGCAGCTGGGGACTAGCGGAAGAGACCCAGTACTTC. This sequence encodes CASSWGLAEETQYF.

This sequence joins TRBV5-5 and TRBJ1-1; D is ambiguous. Trimming left V 6 bases short and J 7 bases short, with 13 bases between. The germline gives CDR1 SGHKS, CDR2 YYEKEE (reference sequence). The CDR3 spans 12 residues. CDR3 sequence: CASTKGSLEAFF. As DNA, the CDR3 is TGTGCCAGCACCAAAGGGAGCCTTGAAGCTTTCTTT.

Only a few counts were recorded for this clone. Distinct nucleotide sequences in the sample also encode this CDR3. The J gene is TRBJ1-1, the V gene TRBV5-6, with unresolved D. The CDR3 runs to 12 residues. Germline CDR1 reads SGHDT; CDR2 reads YYEEEE. With 3 bases removed from V and 2 bases from J, the gap between germline ends came to 5 bases. In DNA form, the CDR3 reads TGTGCCAGCAGCTCGGGAAACACTGAAGCTTTCTTT. This gives the protein CASSSGNTEAFF. The full variable domain, in which reference TRBV5-6 and TRBJ1-1 provide the parts outside the CDR3, is DAGVTQSPTHLIKTRGQQVTLRCSPKSGHDTVSWYQQALGQGPQFIFQYYEEEERQRGNFPDRFSGHQFPNYSSELNVNALLLGDSALYLCASSSGNTEAFFGQGTRLTVV.

The chain uses TRBV4-3 and TRBJ1-1; 8 bases fit TRBD1. V gave up 0 bases and J gave up 1 base; unmatched junction bases: 10. This CDR3 spans 18 amino acids. Germline-derived CDR1 and CDR2 are LGHNA and YSLEER. In DNA form, the CDR3 reads TGCGCCAGCAGCCAAGATGGAGGACAGGGAACCCGGAACACTGAAGCTTTCTTT. This translates into CASSQDGGQGTRNTEAFF.

The chain is built from TRBV5-1 and TRBJ2-1; the match to TRBD2 covers 14 bases. The CDR3 extends over 18 amino acids. Trimming took 2 bases from V and 9 from J; bases not matched to a gene: 13. Germline loops: CDR1 SGHRS, CDR2 YFSETQ. CDR3 DNA sequence: TGCGCCAGCAGCTTTAGGGGAACCGGGACTAGCGGGAGAAGTGAGCAGTTCTTC. This codes for CASSFRGTGTSGRSEQFF.

This chain links TRBV6-5 with TRBJ1-1, with a tentative D call TRBD1 (5 bases). The CDR3 runs 13 residues. V was clipped by 8 bases and J by 0 bases, with 10 bases between them. Germline V CDR1 and CDR2: MNHEY, SVGAGI. The CDR3: CASQEGVNTEAFF. The CDR3 DNA follows: TGTGCCAGCCAGGAAGGGGTGAACACTGAAGCTTTCTTT.

The V and J genes are TRBV7-2 and TRBJ2-2; D is unresolved. Germline CDR1 SGHTA, CDR2 FQGNSA. V shed 3 bases and J shed 3 bases, with 5 bases lying between them. The CDR3 length is 13 residues. CDR3 DNA sequence: TGTGCCAGCAGCTTCCTTTACACCGGGGAGCTGTTTTTT. Translated: CASSFLYTGELFF. Filled out from reference TRBV7-2 and TRBJ2-2, the complete variable domain reads GAGVSQSPSNKVTEKGKDVELRCDPISGHTALYWYRQSLGQGLEFLIYFQGNSAPDKSGLPSDRFSAERTGGSVSTLTIQRTQQEDSAVYLCASSFLYTGELFFGEGSRLTVL.

The chain carries TRBV4-3 and TRBJ1-2; 8 bases agree with TRBD1. Germline V lookup: CDR1 LGHNA, CDR2 YSLEER. CDR3 length: 15 amino acids. V gave up 0 bases and J gave up 2 bases; unmatched junction bases: 2. The CDR3 protein is CASSQDRGQNYGYTF. CDR3 nucleotides: TGCGCCAGCAGCCAAGACAGGGGGCAAAACTATGGCTACACCTTC.

Here the CDR3 reads CASSPGLGGGNTIYF. In DNA, the CDR3 is TGTGCCAGCAGCCCCGGGCTGGGAGGAGGAAACACCATATATTTT. The chain combines TRBV7-6 with TRBJ1-3; no definite D call. The CDR3 is 15 residues long. Germline CDR1 is SGHVS and CDR2 is FNYEAQ. Trimming pared 5 bases from V and 4 bases from J, leaving 15 bases between.

The chain couples TRBV4-1 to TRBJ2-7; TRBD2 is a possible D gene (6 bases). The V gene's germline CDR1 is MGHRA and CDR2 YSYEKL. The CDR3 covers 15 residues. The V gene lost 1 base and the J gene lost 5 bases, with 15 bases spanning the gap. CDR3 protein: CASSQGGTATDEQYF. Written as DNA, the CDR3 is TGCGCCAGCAGCCAAGGCGGGACCGCAACCGACGAGCAGTACTTC.

The chain links TRBV5-1 to TRBJ2-2; 7 positions agree with TRBD1. The V and J ends lost 0 bases and 2 bases, in that order; junction bases with no gene match: 10. Germline V CDR1 and CDR2: SGHRS, YFSETQ. The CDR3 runs to 18 residues. The CDR3 loop reads CASSLARGPALNTGELFF. CDR3 nucleotides: TGCGCCAGCAGCTTGGCAAGGGGGCCAGCCTTAAACACCGGGGAGCTGTTTTTT. The full variable domain, completed using reference TRBV5-1 and TRBJ2-2, is KAGVTQTPRYLIKTRGQQVTLSCSPISGHRSVSWYQQTPGQGLQFLFEYFSETQRNKGNFPGRFSGRQFSNSRSEMNVSTLELGDSALYLCASSLARGPALNTGELFFGEGSRLTVL.

The chain uses TRBV9 and TRBJ2-1; 7 bases map to TRBD2. The length of the CDR3 is 14 residues. Germline CDR1 and CDR2: SGDLS and YYNGEE. Unmatched junction bases numbered 7, after V lost 2 bases and J lost 8 bases. CDR3 region: CASSVGGNPDEQFF. The CDR3 coding sequence is TGTGCCAGCAGCGTCGGGGGGAACCCCGATGAGCAGTTCTTC.

The chain joins TRBV27 to TRBJ2-7; tentative D call: TRBD2 (7 bases). CDR3 length: 15 amino acids. The germline V gene encodes CDR1 MNHEY and CDR2 SMNVEV (reference sequence). Between the trimmed V and J ends, which lost 2 bases and 4 bases, there was a span of 15 bases. This chain's CDR3 is CASSLRGRGIYEQYF. In DNA form, the CDR3 reads TGTGCCAGCAGTTTAAGAGGGAGGGGGATTTACGAGCAGTACTTC.

The CDR3 nucleotides are TGTGCCACTTGGGACAGGTCGATTTCATACGAGCAGTACTTC. Translating it yields CATWDRSISYEQYF. V usage is TRBV30 and J usage is TRBJ2-7, with TRBD1 identical over 8 bases. CDR1 is GTSNPN, CDR2 SVGIG, per germline (reference sequence). There are 14 residues in the CDR3. Germline trimming cut 8 bases from V and 4 bases from J; bases unmatched to any gene: 13.

A few counts support this clone. This rearrangement joins TRBV30 to TRBJ1-3; D not resolved. The CDR3 spans 12 residues. The germline V gene has CDR1 GTSNPN and CDR2 SVGIG (reference sequence). Trimming shortened V by 4 bases and J by 4 bases, and 8 bases separated the two germline ends. CDR3 nucleotides: TGTGCCTGGATCGGAGGGGGAAACACCATATATTTT. Its translation: CAWIGGGNTIYF.

The chain has TRBV30 and TRBJ1-1; D not resolved. The CDR3 spans 14 residues. Germline V CDR1 and CDR2: GTSNPN, SVGIG (reference sequence). V was trimmed by 2 bases and J by 2 bases, leaving 12 bases between them. The CDR3 nucleotides read TGTGCCTGGAGTATATTTAGCGGAAACACTGAAGCTTTCTTT. Translating it yields CAWSIFSGNTEAFF.

V usage is TRBV27 and J usage is TRBJ2-3; TRBD1 agrees at 8 bases. The CDR3 sequence is 19 residues long. Germline lookup yields CDR1 MNHEY and CDR2 SMNVEV (reference sequence). V lost 4 bases to trimming and J lost 0 bases; unmatched junction nucleotides: 15. In nucleotides, the CDR3 is TGTGCCAGCAGTTCCCGGGACAGGCAACTCTCACTTAGCACAGATACGCAGTATTTT. Its translation is CASSSRDRQLSLSTDTQYF.

In this sample, this clone turned up once. The chain is built from TRBV15 and TRBJ2-2, with TRBD1 matching 7 bases. Germline V gene lookup returns CDR1 LNHNV and CDR2 YYDKDF (reference sequence). Trimming took 5 bases from V and 1 from J; bases not matched to a gene: 7. The CDR3 extends over 16 amino acids. CDR3 amino acids: CATSGTGAVNTGELFF. The CDR3 DNA reads as TGTGCCACCAGCGGTACAGGGGCTGTGAACACCGGGGAGCTGTTTTTT.

The genes are TRBV27 and TRBJ1-1; 12 bases align to TRBD1. Germline V CDR1 and CDR2: MNHEY, SMNVEV (reference sequence). V was pared by 8 bases and J by 0 bases, with 4 bases of the junction left unmatched. CDR3 length: 15 amino acids. CDR3 coding DNA: TGTGCCAGCGGGGGGACAGGGGGCGTGAACACTGAAGCTTTCTTT. It specifies CASGGTGGVNTEAFF.

The V and J genes are TRBV4-1 and TRBJ2-1; possibly TRBD2 for D (6 bases). V was shortened by 1 base and J by 3 bases, with 16 bases between the two germline ends. Germline CDR1 reads MGHRA; CDR2 reads YSYEKL. This CDR3 spans 17 amino acids. Here the CDR3 reads CASSQAGPREYYNEQFF. CDR3 bases: TGCGCCAGCAGCCAAGCCGGGCCTCGGGAGTACTACAATGAGCAGTTCTTC.